The present TCR beta chain was sequenced within a study of T cells after yellow fever vaccination. Findings and limits, study-wide: Primary-vaccination clones mostly resurfaced post-booster (about 95% CD4, approximately 87% CD8).

This clonotype occurred many times. What it binds is unknown. TCRdb reprocessed the 5' RACE reads with MiXCR, giving one entry per CDR3 protein. This sample has roughly 50,000 distinct CDR3 sequences; 7.4% occur once, and the top ten carry approximately 28%. This TCR was recovered from a man younger than 35 who received the YFV17D yellow fever vaccine. This specimen consisted of CD8+ T cells sorted from PBMCs, obtained more than 13 days after the first yellow fever vaccination.

The CDR3 loop is CASSFLANTGELFF. The CDR3 DNA sequence: TGTGCCAGCAGCTTCCTCGCGAACACCGGGGAGCTGTTTTTT. J is TRBJ2-2 and V is TRBV7-9; D gene uncertain. Trimming took off 3 bases at V and 0 bases at J, with 5 bases between the two ends. CDR1 and CDR2 (germline): SEHNR, FQNEAQ (reference sequence). This CDR3 region has 14 residues.